The sample holds many counts of the clone carrying this T cell receptor (beta chain). The antigen remains unidentified. V was pared by 4 bases and J by 0 bases, with 4 bases of the junction left unmatched. The CDR3 is 15 amino acids. CDR1 and CDR2 (germline): LNHDA, SQIVND (reference sequence). The record originates from a study of CD8 T cells in ankylosing spondylitis. Study results and limitations: A CD8+ phenotype characterized the disease-linked clones, which were relatively rare in peripheral blood.

TCRdb passed the 5' RACE reads through MiXCR, listing each CDR3 protein once. The repertoire includes around 140,000 distinct CDR3 sequences, around 10% of them detected once, and roughly 4.3% sits in the top ten. This TCR was sampled from a female donor with ankylosing spondylitis or in good health (not recorded which). The sequencing input was blood, either unsorted or a sorted T cell fraction (not recorded which). The chain has TRBV19 and TRBJ2-3, with 7 bases that match TRBD1. CDR3 nucleotide sequence: TGTGCCAGTAGTAGGGACAGTCCTAGCACAGATACGCAGTATTTT. Protein sequence: CASSRDSPSTDTQYF.